A selection of T cell receptor beta chains follows, all from one sample in a study of control samples from healthy donors and cancer patients. The assay was immunoSEQ multiplex PCR, and TCRdb's table has in-frame clones only and misses some. The sample records 55,000 to 85,000 clones, roughly nine tenths being singletons. The specimen sequenced was PBMCs. The receptors were gathered from a man aged 55-75 years with lung cancer. Both conserved end residues are part of each CDR3. A D gene is named only where the DNA matches it firmly. Clone size is not always given. Where it is, it says once, few, many or a class for expanded clones.

size | J | V | D | DNA | CDR3
- | TRBJ2-4 | TRBV6-5 | TRBD2 | TGTGCCAGCAGTTCTAGCGGGGGTAACATTCAGTACTTC | CASSSSGGNIQYF
- | TRBJ1-5 | TRBV25-1 | - | TGTGCCAGCAGTGAGCCGAATCAGCCCCAGCATTTT | CASSEPNQPQHF
- | TRBJ2-3 | TRBV5-1 | - | TGCGCCAGCAAACTCGGGGGGCCAGAGACAGATACGCAGTATTTT | CASKLGGPETDTQYF
- | TRBJ1-4 | TRBV11-1 | TRBD1 | TGTGCCAGCAGCCGGACAGGTTCTGAAAAACTGTTTTTT | CASSRTGSEKLFF
- | TRBJ2-4 | TRBV4-1 | - | TGCGCCAGCAGCCAAGATCCCGGTGGTAGCGGACAGTACTTC | CASSQDPGGSGQYF
- | TRBJ1-1 | TRBV30 | TRBD1 | TGTGCCTGGAGTGTGGGGCCCCTCCAGGGGGCCAATGGGGCTTTCTTT | CAWSVGPLQGANGAFF
- | TRBJ2-1 | TRBV5-6 | TRBD2 | TGTGCCAGCAGCTTGTTACTAGCGGGAGCCCTTTTGGATGAGCAGTTCTTC | CASSLLLAGALLDEQFF
- | TRBJ2-1 | TRBV11-3 | - | TGTGCCAGCAGCTTAGATCCCGCTGGGGATGAGCAGTTCTTC | CASSLDPAGDEQFF
- | TRBJ1-1 | TRBV3-1/TRBV3-2 | - | TGTGCCAGCAGCTTCATGGAGAACACTGAAGCTTTCTTT | CASSFMENTEAFF
once | TRBJ2-2 | TRBV29-1 | TRBD2 | TGCAGCGTGACTCCCGGGACTAGTAACACCGGGGAGCTGTTTTTT | CSVTPGTSNTGELFF
- | TRBJ2-7 | TRBV11-2 | - | TGTGCCAGCAGCTTAGCAGGCTCCTACGAGCAGTACTTC | CASSLAGSYEQYF
few | TRBJ1-6 | TRBV5-1 | - | TGCGCCAGCAGCTTCGGGAATAATTCACCCCTCCACTTT | CASSFGNNSPLHF
- | TRBJ2-2 | TRBV5-6 | - | TGTGCCAGCAGCTCTACCAAATGGGGGGCGAGGAACACCGGGGAGCTGTTTTTT | CASSSTKWGARNTGELFF
- | TRBJ1-4 | TRBV11-2 | - | TGTGCCAGCAGCTTAGGACCCCAAAAACCAACTAGCAAACTGTTTTTT | CASSLGPQKPTSKLFF
- | TRBJ2-3 | TRBV4-2 | - | TGTGCCAGCAGCCTCCAAGATTACGCGAGAACAGATACGCAGTATTTT | CASSLQDYARTDTQYF
once | TRBJ2-2 | TRBV6-2/TRBV6-3 | - | TGTGCCAGCAGCCCGCCACATGGAATCTCGAACACCGGGGAGCTGTTTTTT | CASSPPHGISNTGELFF
few | TRBJ1-2 | TRBV5-6 | - | TGTGCCAGCAGCCTTCAGGGGAAACAAAACTATGGCTACACCTTC | CASSLQGKQNYGYTF
- | TRBJ1-5 | TRBV6-5 | - | TGTGCCAGCGAGTTAGGGGGTGAGAGCAATCAGCCCCAGCATTTT | CASELGGESNQPQHF
few | TRBJ1-5 | TRBV12-5 | - | TGTGCTAGTGGTTTGGACCCCGAGCAGCCCCAGCATTTT | CASGLDPEQPQHF
- | TRBJ2-5 | TRBV30 | - | TGTGCCTGGAGTGGGTCTAGCCCGGGGGCCCAGTACTTC | CAWSGSSPGAQYF
few | TRBJ1-2 | TRBV18 | - | TGTGCCAGCTCCCGAGGGACGGATGGCTACACCTTC | CASSRGTDGYTF
- | TRBJ1-2 | TRBV5-1 | TRBD1 | TGCGCCAGCAGCTTAACCTCCGGGACAGGGTGCACCTTC | CASSLTSGTGCTF
- | TRBJ1-4 | TRBV30 | - | TGTGCCTGGGGAACTATAACCCCTGAAAAACTGTTTTTT | CAWGTITPEKLFF
- | TRBJ2-3 | TRBV9 | TRBD2 | TGTGCCAGCAGCGTAATCGGGACTAGCGGCCCCATTGGGGATACGCAGTATTTT | CASSVIGTSGPIGDTQYF